The 18 T cell receptor beta chains reported below all come from one sample, sequenced in a study of beta chain features in type 1 diabetes. The study's findings and limits: TCRB CDR3s were moderately but significantly shorter in Type 1 diabetes patients in all four CD4+ subsets.

No antigen is known for these receptors. The isolated RNA, all of it, was reverse transcribed, so expressed TCRB transcripts were what got sequenced. Libraries were prepared by immunoSEQ multiplex PCR; TCRdb keeps only in-frame clonotypes and omits some of them. The profile shows 250,000 to 350,000 clones, 13% to 15% of them singletons. Sequenced material: naive CD4+ T cells from blood. These receptors came from a man aged 25-45 years with type 1 diabetes.

V is TRBV5-1 and J is TRBJ2-1; D not certain. V was shortened by 0 bases and J by 5 bases, with 6 bases between the two germline ends. The germline CDR1 and CDR2 sequences are SGHRS and YFSETQ. The CDR3 loop spans 13 amino acids. CDR3 bases: TGCGCCAGCAGCTTGGTCCCTGACAATGAGCAGTTCTTC. It codes for CASSLVPDNEQFF.

This clone has a handful of counts. The rearrangement joins TRBV29-1 to TRBJ1-4; 10 positions agree with TRBD1. The CDR3 extends over 12 amino acids. With 7 bases clipped from V and 12 bases from J, the junction kept 8 bases outside the gene matches. The V gene's germline CDR1 is SQVTM and CDR2 ANQGSEA. The CDR3 nucleotides are TGCAGCGGTATTTTGACAGGGGGCGAACTGTTTTTT. This translates into CSGILTGGELFF.

The chain links TRBV7-2 to TRBJ1-5; 7 positions agree with TRBD1. Trimming removed 4 bases from V and 1 base from J; junction bases left unmatched: 7. The CDR3 length is 16 residues. The germline V gene has CDR1 SGHTA and CDR2 FQGNSA. The CDR3 is CASSSTGVRSNQPQHF. CDR3 sequence (DNA): TGTGCCAGCAGCTCAACAGGGGTCCGGAGCAATCAGCCCCAGCATTTT. The full variable domain, its missing parts supplied by reference TRBV7-2 and TRBJ1-5, is GAGVSQSPSNKVTEKGKDVELRCDPISGHTALYWYRQSLGQGLEFLIYFQGNSAPDKSGLPSDRFSAERTGGSVSTLTIQRTQQEDSAVYLCASSSTGVRSNQPQHFGDGTRLSIL.

This clone has only a few counts. J is TRBJ2-3 and V is TRBV15; 11 bases are a match to TRBD2. From germline, CDR1 is LNHNV and CDR2 YYDKDF (reference sequence). V was pared by 2 bases and J by 4 bases, with 5 bases of the junction left unmatched. The CDR3 has 16 residues. The CDR3 loop is CATSRLAGGGPDTQYF. CDR3 DNA sequence: TGTGCCACCAGCAGATTAGCGGGAGGGGGCCCAGATACGCAGTATTTT.

J is TRBJ1-2 and V is TRBV7-2; TRBD1 might be the D (6 bases). CDR3 length equals 14 residues. V was trimmed by 5 bases and J by 3 bases, leaving 13 bases between them. Germline V lookup: CDR1 SGHTA, CDR2 FQGNSA. The CDR3: CASSSQGRDYGYTF. The CDR3 DNA is TGTGCCAGCAGCAGCCAGGGGAGGGACTATGGCTACACCTTC.

This clone was counted only a few times. The chain recombines TRBV7-2 with TRBJ2-2; TRBD2 matches at 12 bases. Germline lookup yields CDR1 SGHTA and CDR2 FQGNSA. Losses at the gene ends were 5 bases for V and 7 bases for J; bases not matched to a gene: 2. This CDR3 is built from 14 residues. The chain's CDR3 is CASSTTSGSGELFF. CDR3 sequence (DNA): TGTGCCAGCAGCACGACTAGCGGGAGCGGGGAGCTGTTTTTT.

This clone was counted only a few times. The chain employs TRBV4-3 and TRBJ2-3; the match to TRBD2 covers 11 bases. Losses at the gene ends were 0 bases for V and 3 bases for J; bases not matched to a gene: 17. The CDR3 has 21 amino acids. Germline CDR1 LGHNA, CDR2 YSLEER. CDR3 bases: TGCGCCAGCAGCCAAGAAACTTCGGTGGGGCTAGCGGGAGGATGGACAGATACGCAGTATTTT. Residues: CASSQETSVGLAGGWTDTQYF.

The chain has TRBV18 and TRBJ2-5; D is undetermined. V shed 2 bases and J shed 4 bases, with 11 bases lying between them. The germline V gene has CDR1 KGHSH and CDR2 LQKENI. The length of the CDR3 is 14 residues. The chain's CDR3 is CASSPSDPRETQYF. The CDR3 DNA reads TGTGCCAGCTCACCAAGCGACCCCCGAGAGACCCAGTACTTC.

The chain recombines TRBV5-4 with TRBJ2-7, with 9 positions matching TRBD2. This CDR3 has 18 amino acids. With V trimmed by 4 bases and J by 2 bases, 16 bases remained unmatched. Germline CDR1 and CDR2: SGHNT and YYREEE (reference sequence). The CDR3 DNA sequence: TGTGCCAGCAGCCTAAGGACTAGCGTCATAGGAGGCCCCTACGAGCAGTACTTC. Translating gives CASSLRTSVIGGPYEQYF.

This clone was detected a few times. This sequence joins TRBV4-1 and TRBJ1-5; a weak D match, TRBD1 (5 bases). Trimming removed 5 bases at V and 4 bases at J, with 9 bases between. CDR1 is MGHRA, CDR2 YSYEKL, per germline. This CDR3 is 13 amino acids long. CDR3 nucleotides: TGCGCCAGCAGCAAGGGGAGGAATCAGCCCCAGCATTTT. As protein: CASSKGRNQPQHF.

The chain carries TRBV19 and TRBJ1-2; D call uncertain. V was trimmed by 7 bases and J by 0 bases, leaving 9 bases between them. This CDR3 region has 13 residues. Germline V gives CDR1 LNHDA, CDR2 SQIVND (reference sequence). CDR3 in DNA: TGTGCCAGTAATCAGATTCCTAACTATGGCTACACCTTC. Translated, it gives CASNQIPNYGYTF.

The CDR3 reads CASSGEEAGTQNEKLFF. CDR3 DNA sequence: TGTGCCAGCAGCGGCGAGGAAGCGGGGACACAGAACGAAAAACTGTTTTTT. The chain employs TRBV9 and TRBJ1-4; D might be TRBD1 (6 bases). The ends were cut back, 3 bases at V and 8 bases at J, with 23 bases in the middle. This CDR3 is 17 amino acids long. Germline assignment: CDR1 SGDLS and CDR2 YYNGEE.

The chain is built from TRBV7-8 and TRBJ1-5; D is unresolved. With 3 bases removed from V and 0 bases from J, the gap between germline ends came to 12 bases. The CDR3 consists of 16 residues. CDR1 is SGHVS and CDR2 is FQNEAQ in the germline V gene. CDR3 residues: CASSLARSYSNQPQHF. The CDR3 coding sequence is TGTGCCAGCAGCTTGGCTCGGAGTTATAGCAATCAGCCCCAGCATTTT. The whole variable domain, filled in from reference TRBV7-8 and TRBJ1-5, reads GAGVSQSPRYKVAKRGQDVALRCDPISGHVSLFWYQQALGQGPEFLTYFQNEAQLDKSGLPSDRFFAERPEGSVSTLKIQRTQQEDSAVYLCASSLARSYSNQPQHFGDGTRLSIL.

The gene calls are TRBV28 and TRBJ2-3; 7 positions match TRBD1. V shed 3 bases and J 8 bases; nucleotides not matched to a gene: 11. Germline values: CDR1 MDHEN, CDR2 SYDVKM. This CDR3 comprises 15 residues. The CDR3 is CASSFRFDRESTQYF. The CDR3 nucleotides are TGTGCCAGCAGTTTTCGGTTCGACAGGGAAAGTACGCAGTATTTT.

This clone was detected a few times. The chain is built from TRBV7-3 and TRBJ2-1, with TRBD1 matching 7 bases. The CDR3 has 17 residues. Looked up from germline, CDR1 is SGHTA and CDR2 is FQGTGA. V gave up 4 bases and J gave up 1 base; unmatched junction bases: 10. In DNA form, the CDR3 reads TGTGCCAGCAGCTCGGGAAGGGGGCGCGGATCCTACAATGAGCAGTTCTTC. Residues: CASSSGRGRGSYNEQFF.

V is TRBV5-1 and J is TRBJ2-2, with no clear D. Trimming shortened V by 1 base and J by 0 bases, and 7 bases separated the two germline ends. Germline V gene data show CDR1 as SGHRS and CDR2 as YFSETQ. The CDR3 extends over 15 amino acids. The CDR3 is CASSLPQANTGELFF. As DNA, the CDR3 is TGCGCCAGCAGCTTGCCACAAGCGAACACCGGGGAGCTGTTTTTT.

V usage is TRBV18 and J usage is TRBJ2-2; 11 bases map to TRBD2. The germline gives CDR1 KGHSH, CDR2 LQKENI. The CDR3 covers 18 residues. The ends lost 2 bases at V and 1 base at J; junction bases unmatched: 6. The CDR3 sequence is CASSPLFTSGRNTGELFF. CDR3 DNA: TGTGCCAGCTCACCATTATTTACTAGCGGGAGGAACACCGGGGAGCTGTTTTTT.

This clone was counted only a few times. The chain's CDR3 is CASGLAVSYNEQFF. The CDR3 DNA is TGTGCCAGCGGACTAGCGGTATCCTACAATGAGCAGTTCTTC. The chain uses TRBV28 and TRBJ2-1; 10 positions match TRBD2. Germline loops: CDR1 MDHEN, CDR2 SYDVKM. The ends lost 8 bases at V and 1 base at J; junction bases unmatched: 2. The CDR3 sequence is 14 residues long.